This T cell receptor (beta chain) came from a study of CD8 T cells in Susac syndrome. TCR beta sequences were obtained from blood CD8+ and CD4+ T cells. The patients serving as multiple sclerosis controls were treatment-naive. They had stable or active relapsing-remitting disease and fulfilled revised McDonald criteria. This CDR3 has 16 amino acids. The ends were cut back, 5 bases at V and 0 bases at J, with 14 bases in the middle. Looked up from germline, CDR1 is MNHEY and CDR2 is SMNVEV (reference sequence). RNA totalling roughly 0.45 to 1 ug underwent reverse transcription with random hexamers. TCR beta CDR3 was amplified by immunoSEQ covering 54 Vbeta and 13 Jbeta. A single record per CDR3 protein comes from TCRdb applying MiXCR to the immunoSEQ multiplex PCR reads. The sample has tens of thousands of distinct CDR3 sequences, 93% seen once.

The chain is built from TRBV27 and TRBJ2-1; D unresolved. Sequencing was performed on CD8+ T cells from PBMCs. The TCR originated in a human donor with multiple sclerosis. DNA of the CDR3: TGTGCCAGCAGTCCCCTGTTACTGAGCTCCTACAATGAGCAGTTCTTC. It yields the protein CASSPLLLSSYNEQFF.